Below are 19 T cell receptor beta chains sequenced from a single sample in a study of blood T cell repertoires in COVID-19. Method: immunoSEQ multiplex PCR; TCRdb's copy keeps in-frame clones and lacks some. The sample carries 30,000 to 45,000 clones, around 81% recorded once. Sequencing was done on a sample of peripheral blood. The receptors come from a human donor in a cohort sampled during active COVID-19.

The rearrangement links TRBV4-2 to TRBJ2-7; possible D gene TRBD2, 7 bases. The CDR3 covers 17 residues. In germline, CDR1 is LGHNA, CDR2 YNFKEQ. V lost 4 bases to trimming and J lost 4 bases, with 23 bases between them. CDR3 loop: CASSPIGRRGGPYEQYF. The CDR3 nucleotides read TGTGCCAGCAGCCCAATAGGGCGGAGGGGGGGGCCATACGAGCAGTACTTC.

This chain links TRBV5-1 with TRBJ1-1; D gene unclear. Germline-derived CDR1 and CDR2 are SGHRS and YFSETQ. V was pared by 2 bases and J by 4 bases, with 21 bases between. The CDR3 has 17 residues. For the CDR3, the DNA is TGCGCCAGCAGCTTCGGCTCGACATCGAGTACGAGCACTGAAGCTTTCTTT. Its protein product is CASSFGSTSSTSTEAFF.

The chain is built from TRBV28 and TRBJ1-4; weak D call: TRBD1 (5 bases). Trimming removed 4 bases at V and 8 bases at J, with 17 bases between. The length of the CDR3 is 15 residues. Germline assignment: CDR1 MDHEN and CDR2 SYDVKM. The CDR3 DNA is TGTGCCAGCAGTTCAACCACAGGCTTCGGGGAAAAACTGTTTTTT. Translating gives CASSSTTGFGEKLFF.

The chain links TRBV29-1 to TRBJ1-3; 8 positions agree with TRBD1. The V and J ends lost 7 bases and 9 bases, in that order; junction bases with no gene match: 17. Germline CDR1 reads SQVTM; CDR2 reads ANQGSEA. The CDR3 loop spans 15 amino acids. CDR3 loop: CSAILQDRGRVTIYF. In DNA form, the CDR3 reads TGCAGCGCCATTTTGCAAGACAGGGGAAGAGTCACCATATATTTT.

CDR3 bases: TGTGCCAGCAGTTATGTCCCATTAAGCGGGAGAAGCTCCTACGAGCAGTACTTC. This sequence encodes CASSYVPLSGRSSYEQYF. The chain links TRBV6-2 or TRBV6-3 to TRBJ2-7; 8 bases map to TRBD2. Per the germline V gene, CDR1 is MNHEY and CDR2 is SVGEGT. CDR3 length equals 18 residues. The V gene end was trimmed by 3 bases and the J gene end by 0 bases; junction bases not matched to a gene: 13.

The chain joins TRBV9 to TRBJ1-1; 10 bases line up with TRBD1. There are 14 residues in the CDR3. From germline, CDR1 is SGDLS and CDR2 YYNGEE. Germline trimming cut 3 bases from V and 5 bases from J; bases unmatched to any gene: 4. CDR3 residues: CASSAGDRGTEAFF. In nucleotides, the CDR3 is TGTGCCAGCAGCGCGGGGGACAGGGGTACTGAAGCTTTCTTT.

This chain uses TRBV7-2 with TRBJ1-6; D is unclear. From germline, CDR1 is SGHTA and CDR2 FQGNSA. The CDR3 totals 16 residues. The V and J ends lost 3 bases and 9 bases respectively, with 18 bases between them. CDR3 DNA: TGTGCCAGCAGCTTTGATTCGTCCCTCGGCGGTTCACCCCTCCACTTT. This sequence encodes CASSFDSSLGGSPLHF.

The chain combines TRBV30 with TRBJ1-6, with TRBD1 as a possible D gene (6 bases). Germline CDR1 GTSNPN, CDR2 SVGIG (reference sequence). The CDR3 runs to 15 residues. Trimming cost V 0 bases and J 4 bases, with 10 bases left between them. The CDR3 DNA follows: TGTGCCTGGAGTGTGGGAGGGACATATAATTCACCCCTCCACTTT. Encoded protein: CAWSVGGTYNSPLHF.

The chain links TRBV4-3 to TRBJ2-1; D is unclear. The V gene's germline CDR1 is LGHNA and CDR2 YSLEER. Trimming shortened V by 1 base and J by 15 bases, and 16 bases separated the two germline ends. The CDR3 covers 13 residues. CDR3: CASSQGFRSRRFF. The CDR3 DNA sequence: TGCGCCAGCAGCCAAGGTTTTAGGAGCAGACGGTTCTTC.

The chain links TRBV5-1 to TRBJ1-1; maybe TRBD1 (5 bases). Germline V gene sequence: CDR1 SGHRS, CDR2 YFSETQ. Trimming pared 7 bases from V and 3 bases from J, leaving 19 bases between. The length of the CDR3 is 15 residues. The CDR3 reads CASGQGPEVYTEAFF. CDR3 coding DNA: TGCGCCAGCGGACAAGGGCCTGAGGTCTACACTGAAGCTTTCTTT.

The V gene is TRBV7-8, the J gene TRBJ2-7; no firm D call. Trimming stripped 4 bases from V and 0 bases from J, with 10 bases between. Germline V gene data show CDR1 as SGHVS and CDR2 as FQNEAQ. The CDR3 totals 14 residues. DNA for the CDR3: TGTGCCAGCAGCTCCGCCGGTAGCTCCTACGAGCAGTACTTC. Translating it yields CASSSAGSSYEQYF.

Relative to its sample, this clone is medium-sized. The chain is built from TRBV7-2 and TRBJ1-2; perhaps TRBD1 as D (6 bases). V was shortened by 1 base and J by 5 bases, with 8 bases between the two germline ends. The length of the CDR3 is 13 residues. CDR1 is SGHTA and CDR2 is FQGNSA in the germline V gene. CDR3 bases: TGTGCCAGCAGCTTAGGGGACATTTATGGCTACACCTTC. Translation gives CASSLGDIYGYTF.

The CDR3 reads CASRAQGIANEQFF. CDR3 DNA sequence: TGTGCCAGTAGGGCCCAGGGAATCGCCAATGAGCAGTTCTTC. The rearrangement links TRBV19 to TRBJ2-1, with TRBD1 as a possible D gene (5 bases). V lost 6 bases and J 6 bases, leaving 15 bases between the germline ends. CDR3 length: 14 residues. Germline V gene sequence: CDR1 LNHDA, CDR2 SQIVND (reference sequence).

The chain uses TRBV5-6 and TRBJ1-2, with D perhaps matching TRBD1 (6 bases). The CDR3 spans 18 residues. From germline, CDR1 is SGHDT and CDR2 YYEEEE. V was shortened by 4 bases and J by 0 bases, with 22 bases between the two germline ends. CDR3 DNA: TGTGCCAGCAGCCATGCCAAGACAGGATTCGGATCTAACTATGGCTACACCTTC. It is translated as CASSHAKTGFGSNYGYTF.

The rearrangement joins TRBV2 to TRBJ2-5; D unresolved. The CDR3 contains 10 residues. CDR1 and CDR2 from the germline V gene are SNHLY and FYNNEI. The V and J ends lost 9 bases and 3 bases respectively, with 5 bases between them. The CDR3 region is CASEKETQYF. CDR3 sequence (DNA): TGTGCCAGTGAGAAAGAGACCCAGTACTTC.

J is TRBJ2-7 and V is TRBV25-1, with D possibly being TRBD1 (6 bases). There are 14 residues in the CDR3. Trimming cost V 4 bases and J 4 bases, with 14 bases left between them. Germline V gives CDR1 MGHDK, CDR2 SYGVNS. The CDR3 spells CASSGQLRGYEQYF. CDR3 nucleotide sequence: TGTGCCAGCAGTGGACAACTAAGGGGGTACGAGCAGTACTTC.

The chain couples TRBV5-1 to TRBJ2-3; 12 nucleotides align to TRBD2. Germline CDR1 reads SGHRS; CDR2 reads YFSETQ. V gave up 4 bases and J gave up 2 bases; unmatched junction bases: 14. This CDR3 comprises 19 residues. CDR3 loop: CASSPRERLAGATTDTQYF. The CDR3 DNA reads as TGCGCCAGCAGCCCCCGAGAACGACTAGCGGGGGCCACCACAGATACGCAGTATTTT. Based on the CDR3 plus reference TRBV5-1 and TRBJ2-3, the full variable domain is KAGVTQTPRYLIKTRGQQVTLSCSPISGHRSVSWYQQTPGQGLQFLFEYFSETQRNKGNFPGRFSGRQFSNSRSEMNVSTLELGDSALYLCASSPRERLAGATTDTQYFGPGTRLTVL.

This clone was picked up a small number of times. V and J are TRBV3-1 (or the pseudogene TRBV3-2) and TRBJ2-4, with 11 positions matching TRBD2. V gave up 3 bases and J gave up 6 bases; unmatched junction bases: 10. There are 17 residues in the CDR3. Germline values: CDR1 LGHDT, CDR2 YNNKEL (reference sequence). CDR3 coding DNA: TGTGCCAGCAGCCAGGTTATTAGCGGGGGGGCTGCAAACATTCAGTACTTC. Protein sequence: CASSQVISGGAANIQYF.

This rearrangement joins TRBV5-6 to TRBJ2-5; 7 bases match TRBD2. The CDR3 spans 15 residues. Germline values: CDR1 SGHDT, CDR2 YYEEEE. With 1 base clipped from V and 4 bases from J, the junction kept 7 bases outside the gene matches. As DNA, the CDR3 is TGTGCCAGCAGCTTGTTCGTGGTAGCGGGAGAGACCCAGTACTTC. Translating it yields CASSLFVVAGETQYF.